Each of the 23 T cell receptor beta chains below was sequenced from the same sample in a study of human T cells and chemical hapten exposure. TCRdb called the RACE reads again in MiXCR, with one record for every CDR3 protein. Of around 100,000 distinct CDR3 sequences listed, approximately 9.9% are singletons. Time point reported: patch test 1, 2 weeks after DPC sensitization. Described treatment: therapeutic diphenylcyclopropenone sensitization with weekly scalp DPC. The material was whole blood, obtained in connection with sensitization to the hapten diphenylcyclopropenone (DPC). The receptors come from a middle-aged woman with alopecia areata. Some clones in this sample may be carry-over from other donors' samples.

Ten or more counts support this clonotype. The gene calls are TRBV20-1 and TRBJ1-5; the D gene is possibly TRBD1 (5 bases). The CDR3 is 15 amino acids. Germline V gene data show CDR1 as DFQATT and CDR2 as SNEGSKA (reference sequence). V lost 5 bases to trimming and J lost 4 bases, with 18 bases between them. The CDR3 sequence is CSAYGGRGLNQPQHF. CDR3 nucleotides: TGCAGTGCTTATGGGGGGAGGGGACTAAATCAGCCCCAGCATTTT.

This clonotype was observed many times. The CDR3 region is CASSRWGPTYEQYF. The CDR3 DNA reads TGTGCCAGCAGTCGGTGGGGGCCCACCTACGAGCAGTACTTC. The V gene is TRBV27, the J gene TRBJ2-7; possible D gene TRBD1, 6 bases. Germline CDR1 MNHEY, CDR2 SMNVEV (reference sequence). With 5 bases removed from V and 2 bases from J, the gap between germline ends came to 13 bases. There are 14 residues in the CDR3.

This clonotype was found a few times. This chain uses TRBV27 with TRBJ1-1; the D is unclear. Germline CDR1 and CDR2: MNHEY and SMNVEV (reference sequence). The ends were cut back, 1 base at V and 0 bases at J, with 12 bases in the middle. The CDR3 is 16 amino acids. In DNA, the CDR3 is TGTGCCAGCAGTTTATTGGCAGTAGCAATGAACACTGAAGCTTTCTTT. Translating it yields CASSLLAVAMNTEAFF.

This chain uses TRBV28 with TRBJ2-3, with D maybe TRBD1 (6 bases). CDR1 and CDR2 from the germline V gene are MDHEN and SYDVKM. V was cut by 5 bases and J by 0 bases, with 24 bases left in between. The CDR3 is 19 amino acids. CDR3 in amino acids: CASSPLRGRDTSSTDTQYF. The CDR3 DNA is TGTGCCAGCAGTCCCCTCCGCGGCCGGGACACCTCTAGCACAGATACGCAGTATTTT.

This clonotype was observed many times. The chain links TRBV12-3 or TRBV12-4 to TRBJ2-7; D is tentatively TRBD1 or TRBD2 (5 bases each). With 4 bases removed from V and 3 bases from J, the gap between germline ends came to 13 bases. CDR3 length: 14 amino acids. The CDR3 DNA is TGTGCCAGCAGTTGGGACGGGGATTTCTACGAGCAGTACTTC. As protein: CASSWDGDFYEQYF.

The rearrangement links TRBV12-5 to TRBJ2-7; TRBD1 aligns across 8 bases. The CDR3 totals 19 residues. The J segment lost 3 bases and the V segment lost 1 base, leaving 17 bases of the junction unmatched. Germline CDR1 is LGHNT and CDR2 is FRNRAP. Here the CDR3 reads CASGLAGGFSGTGHYEQYF. DNA for the CDR3: TGTGCTAGTGGTTTGGCCGGCGGGTTCTCCGGGACAGGCCACTACGAGCAGTACTTC.

This clonotype was seen repeatedly, ten times or more. The chain combines TRBV30 with TRBJ1-1; 10 bases line up with TRBD1. Looked up from germline, CDR1 is GTSNPN and CDR2 is SVGIG (reference sequence). The length of the CDR3 is 15 residues. The J segment lost 6 bases and the V segment lost 2 bases, leaving 9 bases of the junction unmatched. CDR3 nucleotides: TGTGCCTGGAGTTGGTCTGGACAGGGGGTAGCTGAAGCTTTCTTT. Protein product: CAWSWSGQGVAEAFF.

This clonotype was detected a few times. Written as DNA, the CDR3 is TGTGCCAGCAGCTACCGGGCGGCTAGCGGGGGAACCGGGGAGCTGTTTTTT. This encodes CASSYRAASGGTGELFF. The V call is TRBV13, the J call TRBJ2-2, with 10 bases lining up with TRBD2. Trimming removed 4 bases from V and 5 bases from J; junction bases left unmatched: 10. This CDR3 comprises 17 residues. The V gene's germline CDR1 is PRHDT and CDR2 FYEKMQ (reference sequence).

This clonotype was picked up a small number of times. J is TRBJ2-7 and V is TRBV11-1; D is unresolved. V lost 5 bases to trimming and J lost 6 bases, with 17 bases between them. The CDR3 covers 14 residues. Per germline, CDR1 SGHAT and CDR2 FQDESV (reference sequence). The CDR3 DNA sequence: TGTGCCAGCAGCCCAGTGTCAGCAACCGCCGAGCAGTACTTC. Encoded protein: CASSPVSATAEQYF.

The chain employs TRBV5-4 and TRBJ2-4, with D possibly TRBD1 on 6 matching bases. V was shortened by 1 base and J by 5 bases, with 10 bases between the two germline ends. The germline CDR1 and CDR2 sequences are SGHNT and YYREEE (reference sequence). There are 14 residues in the CDR3. CDR3 sequence: CASSLTGIENIQYF. CDR3 coding DNA: TGTGCCAGCAGCTTGACAGGGATTGAAAACATTCAGTACTTC.

The rearrangement joins TRBV6-5 to TRBJ2-3; TRBD2 aligns across 13 bases. The trim removed 5 bases at V and 6 bases at J, leaving 8 bases unmatched. Germline CDR1 reads MNHEY; CDR2 reads SVGAGI. The length of the CDR3 is 16 residues. CDR3 DNA sequence: TGTGCCAGCAGTCGGAGGACTAGCGGGAGACCGGATACGCAGTATTTT. It yields the protein CASSRRTSGRPDTQYF.

Many counts were recorded for this clonotype. This rearrangement joins TRBV7-8 to TRBJ2-1; 10 nucleotides align to TRBD2. The CDR3 sequence is 17 residues long. The germline V gene encodes CDR1 SGHVS and CDR2 FQNEAQ. V gave up 0 bases and J gave up 8 bases; unmatched junction bases: 10. This CDR3 is CASSLAVSGRVIDEQFF. CDR3 nucleotide sequence: TGTGCCAGCAGCTTAGCGGTCAGCGGGAGGGTCATCGATGAGCAGTTCTTC.

This clonotype was counted only a few times. CDR3 DNA sequence: TGTGCCAGCAGCTTACGGGATCATATAAACACTGAAGCTTTCTTT. This gives the protein CASSLRDHINTEAFF. The rearrangement links TRBV7-8 to TRBJ1-1; D gene uncertain. Germline V gene data show CDR1 as SGHVS and CDR2 as FQNEAQ. The V end was cut by 2 bases, the J end by 2 bases, with 12 bases between. CDR3 length: 15 amino acids.

The table lists this clonotype with a few counts. The chain is built from TRBV11-3 and TRBJ2-7, with 10 bases identical to TRBD1. This CDR3 is 15 amino acids long. CDR1 and CDR2 from the germline V gene are SGHNT and YENEEA. V was pared by 7 bases and J by 6 bases, with 12 bases of the junction left unmatched. CDR3 in DNA: TGTGCCAGCACCCCCCCCCGGGACAGGGGACTCGAGCAGTACTTC. Translation gives CASTPPRDRGLEQYF.

This clonotype turned up a few times. The rearrangement links TRBV27 to TRBJ1-2, with no clear D. V was shortened by 3 bases and J by 6 bases, with 11 bases between the two germline ends. Germline assignment: CDR1 MNHEY and CDR2 SMNVEV (reference sequence). The CDR3 extends over 13 amino acids. The CDR3 DNA reads as TGTGCCAGCAGTTTCCACTCCCGAAATGGCTACACCTTC. This codes for CASSFHSRNGYTF.

The rearrangement joins TRBV20-1 to TRBJ2-5, with TRBD2 as a possible D gene (6 bases). The V end lost 5 bases, the J end lost 9 bases, and 10 bases lay between the germline ends. CDR1 DFQATT and CDR2 SNEGSKA come from the germline V gene (reference sequence). The CDR3 extends over 10 amino acids. The CDR3 region has the DNA TGCAGTGCTCAGCCGGGAGCCCAGTACTTC. As protein: CSAQPGAQYF.

Worth noting for this clonotype: The junction does not match germline at one end; this may be a read error. The chain combines TRBV7-9 with TRBJ1-1, with 8 nucleotides matching TRBD1. The CDR3 loop spans 15 amino acids. Germline CDR1 SEHNR, CDR2 FQNEAQ (reference sequence). The chain's CDR3 is CASSLLAGGNTEPFF. Here the CDR3 DNA reads TGTGCCAGCAGCTTGCTCGCAGGGGGCAACACTGAACCTTTCTTT. The entire variable domain, with the rest obtained from reference TRBV7-9 and TRBJ1-1, is as follows: DTGVSQNPRHKITKRGQNVTFRCDPISEHNRLYWYRQTLGQGPEFLTYFQNEAQLEKSRLLSDRFSAERPKGSFSTLEIQRTEQGDSAMYLCASSLLAGGNTEPFFGQGTRLTVV.

This clonotype was recorded many times. This sequence joins TRBV9 and TRBJ2-7; D possibly corresponds to TRBD2 (5 bases). Germline CDR1 reads SGDLS; CDR2 reads YYNGEE. Deletions cut 6 bases from V and 5 bases from J, with 18 bases between. The CDR3 loop spans 14 amino acids. Written as DNA, the CDR3 is TGTGCCAGCAACCTTCTCGGAGGCGGCGACGAGCAGTACTTC. Protein sequence: CASNLLGGGDEQYF.

In this sample, this clonotype turned up many times. The chain links TRBV10-2 to TRBJ2-7, with D hard to call. The germline V gene has CDR1 WSHSY and CDR2 SAAADI. V was cut by 6 bases and J by 7 bases, with 13 bases left in between. The CDR3 runs 12 residues. CDR3 residues: CASSLVPQEQYF. CDR3 DNA: TGCGCCAGCAGCCTGGTACCTCAGGAGCAGTACTTC.

The chain combines TRBV7-9 with TRBJ2-3; D unresolved. CDR1 SEHNR and CDR2 FQNEAQ come from the germline V gene (reference sequence). The V gene lost 1 base and the J gene lost 3 bases, with 11 bases spanning the gap. This CDR3 contains 15 residues. CDR3 sequence (DNA): TGTGCCAGCAGCTTAGGTGCAGCAGCGACAGATACGCAGTATTTT. Translating it yields CASSLGAAATDTQYF.

In this sample, this clonotype turned up a few times. J is TRBJ1-1 and V is TRBV6-5; TRBD1 is a possible D gene (6 bases). CDR1 and CDR2 from the germline V gene are MNHEY and SVGAGI. V was pared by 5 bases and J by 4 bases, with 14 bases between. The CDR3 has 14 amino acids. The CDR3 protein is CASSQVRGTTEAFF. In nucleotides, the CDR3 is TGTGCCAGCAGTCAGGTCAGGGGAACCACTGAAGCTTTCTTT.

CDR3 protein: CASSLYGGNTIYF. CDR3 coding DNA: TGTGCCAGCAGTTTATATGGTGGAAACACCATATATTTT. The V and J genes are TRBV28 and TRBJ1-3; no firm D call. Between the trimmed V and J ends, which lost 1 base and 3 bases, there was a span of 4 bases. Looked up from germline, CDR1 is MDHEN and CDR2 is SYDVKM. CDR3 size: 13 residues.

In its sample, this clonotype was seen many times. This sequence joins TRBV4-3 and TRBJ1-1; D gene unclear. Trimming shortened V by 0 bases and J by 4 bases, and 12 bases separated the two germline ends. Germline V gives CDR1 LGHNA, CDR2 YSLEER. The CDR3 sequence is 15 residues long. The CDR3 DNA follows: TGCGCCAGCAGCCAAGATGGAAGGGCAGGCACTGAAGCTTTCTTT. Translation: CASSQDGRAGTEAFF.